The rows below give T cell receptor beta chains drawn from one sample of a study of T cells in Graves' hyperthyroidism and ophthalmopathy. MiXCR, run by TCRdb on the multiplex PCR reads, gives a single entry per CDR3 protein. The table has 700,000 or so distinct CDR3 sequences, about 16% seen once. Sequenced input: blood. These receptors were obtained from a man between 18 and 29 years old with Graves' hyperthyroidism. CDR3s include the opening cysteine and the closing phenylalanine or tryptophan. A D gene is named only where the DNA matches it firmly. Clone sizes are given selectively: once, few, many, or a class where the clone is expanded.

clone_size cdr3_length j_call v_call d_call cdr3_aa cdr3_nt
. 16 TRBJ1-4 TRBV7-9 . CASSPGTLATNEKLFF TGTGCCAGCAGCCCGGGGACACTTGCAACTAATGAAAAACTGTTTTTT
. 13 TRBJ2-6 TRBV28 . CASRPVGANVLTF TGTGCCAGCAGACCGGTCGGTGCCAACGTCCTGACTTTC
few 13 TRBJ2-7 TRBV20-1 . CSARGAGAEEQYF TGCAGTGCCAGAGGGGCAGGGGCCGAGGAGCAGTACTTC
many 15 TRBJ2-1 TRBV18 . CASSPLLGLNSEQFF TGTGCCAGCTCACCCCTCCTGGGACTCAATAGTGAGCAGTTCTTC
. 17 TRBJ2-7 TRBV27 . CASSPRNNRLFSYEQYF TGTGCCAGCAGTCCGCGAAATAACCGACTCTTCTCCTACGAGCAGTACTTC
many 15 TRBJ2-3 TRBV5-1 TRBD2 CASSPGLADTDTQYF TGTGCCAGCAGCCCGGGACTAGCGGATACAGATACGCAGTATTTT
few 18 TRBJ2-1 TRBV7-2 . CASKGGVLADSSYNEQFF TGTGCCAGCAAAGGGGGGGTCCTAGCAGATAGCTCCTACAATGAGCAGTTCTTC
. 12 TRBJ2-1 TRBV7-8 . CASSVTLEVKFF TGTGCCAGCAGCGTGACACTTGAAGTGAAGTTCTTC
. 13 TRBJ2-1 TRBV24-1 . CATSHSLDNEQFF TGTGCCACCAGCCACTCACTGGACAATGAGCAGTTCTTC
many 13 TRBJ1-1 TRBV20-1 . CSARSGDRTEAFF TGCAGTGCTAGGTCCGGGGATCGCACTGAAGCTTTCTTT
. 17 TRBJ2-3 TRBV6-1 TRBD2 CASSHPGLAGAADTQYF TGTGCCAGCAGTCACCCGGGACTAGCGGGAGCCGCGGATACGCAGTATTTT